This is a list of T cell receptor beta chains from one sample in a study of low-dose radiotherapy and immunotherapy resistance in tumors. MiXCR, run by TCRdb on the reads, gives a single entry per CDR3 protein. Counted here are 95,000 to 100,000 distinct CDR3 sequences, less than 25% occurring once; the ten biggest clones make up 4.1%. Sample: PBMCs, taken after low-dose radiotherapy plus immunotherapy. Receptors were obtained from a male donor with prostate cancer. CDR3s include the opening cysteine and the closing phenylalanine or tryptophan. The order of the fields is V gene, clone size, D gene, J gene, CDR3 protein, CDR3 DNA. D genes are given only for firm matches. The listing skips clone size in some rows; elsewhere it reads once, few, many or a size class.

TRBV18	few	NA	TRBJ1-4	CASSPVTRGEKLFF	TGTGCCAGCTCACCAGTGACAAGAGGTGAAAAACTGTTTTTT
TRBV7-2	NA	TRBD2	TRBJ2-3	CASSLAGRGGGTQYF	TGTGCCAGCAGCTTAGCTGGGCGGGGGGGGGGTACGCAGTATTTT
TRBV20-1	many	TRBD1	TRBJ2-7	CSAGGQGWNEQYF	TGCAGTGCGGGGGGACAGGGGTGGAATGAGCAGTACTTC
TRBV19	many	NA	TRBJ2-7	CASSGRGDTLYEQYF	TGTGCCAGTAGCGGTAGGGGGGACACCCTCTACGAGCAGTACTTC
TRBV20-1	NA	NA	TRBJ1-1	CSARAGSSNTEAFF	TGCAGTGCTAGGGCGGGCTCCTCGAACACTGAAGCTTTCTTT
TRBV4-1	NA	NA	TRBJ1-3	CASSQDSSSGNTIYF	TGCGCCAGCAGCCAAGACTCGAGCTCTGGAAACACCATATATTTT
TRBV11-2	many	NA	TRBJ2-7	CASSLGGDAAYEQYF	TGTGCCAGCAGCTTAGGGGGCGATGCGGCCTACGAGCAGTACTTC
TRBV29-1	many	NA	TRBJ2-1	CSFRGMGGRHGGQFF	TGCAGCTTTCGCGGGATGGGGGGGCGCCACGGTGGGCAGTTCTTC
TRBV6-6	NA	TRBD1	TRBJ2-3	CASSRTRQGADTQYF	TGTGCCAGCAGCCGAACTCGACAGGGAGCAGATACGCAGTATTTT
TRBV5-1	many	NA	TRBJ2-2	CASSQTYTGELFF	TGCGCCAGCAGCCAGACTTACACCGGGGAGCTGTTTTTT
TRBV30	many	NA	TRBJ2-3	CAWSVSADTQYF	TGTGCCTGGAGTGTTTCCGCAGATACGCAGTATTTT
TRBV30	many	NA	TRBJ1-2	CAWSASRDVGGYTF	TGTGCCTGGAGTGCATCAAGGGATGTGGGGGGCTACACCTTC
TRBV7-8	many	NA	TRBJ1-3	CASSPPNTAGNTIYF	TGTGCCAGCAGCCCCCCTAATACCGCTGGAAACACCATATATTTT
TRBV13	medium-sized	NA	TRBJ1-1	CASSFGNTEAFF	TGTGCCAGCAGCTTTGGGAACACTGAAGCTTTCTTT
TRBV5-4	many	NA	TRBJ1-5	CASSSGILSNQPQHF	TGTGCCAGCAGCTCGGGGATCCTTAGCAATCAGCCCCAGCATTTT